These 30 T cell receptor beta chains were all obtained from the same sample, sequenced in a study of cytomegalovirus exposure and HLA in healthy donors. It was with 60 Vbeta and 13 Jbeta primers that the PCR ran. The data were produced by immunoSEQ multiplex PCR, yet TCRdb's version contains in-frame clones alone and is incomplete. The table has about 140,000 clones, just over 70% seen once; the top ten hold approximately 1.6%. Material: PBMCs. The receptor source for this set is a woman in her 30s in good health and CMV-seronegative.

The chain employs TRBV30 and TRBJ1-5, with D perhaps TRBD1 (5 bases). The V end lost 1 base, the J end lost 2 bases, and 9 bases lay between the germline ends. The CDR3 is 14 residues long. Germline CDR1 is GTSNPN and CDR2 is SVGIG (reference sequence). The CDR3 nucleotides read TGTGCCTGGAGTGAAGGGGTCGGCAATCAGCCCCAGCATTTT. Translated: CAWSEGVGNQPQHF.

The rearrangement uses TRBV14 and TRBJ2-7, with 10 bases lining up with TRBD2. J gave up 0 bases and V 3 bases, and 14 bases lay outside the gene matches. CDR1 is SGHDN, CDR2 FVKESK, per germline. The CDR3 has 19 amino acids. The CDR3 spells CASSHGRTSGDLSSYEQYV. In DNA form, the CDR3 reads TGTGCCAGCAGCCATGGCCGGACTAGCGGCGACCTGAGCTCCTACGAGCAGTACGTC.

This chain joins TRBV27 and TRBJ1-4; D ambiguous. CDR1 and CDR2 (germline): MNHEY, SMNVEV (reference sequence). CDR3 length: 13 residues. V dropped 5 bases and J dropped 10 bases, with 14 bases sitting between them. The CDR3 reads CASSMVGEGKLFF. CDR3 in DNA: TGTGCCAGCAGTATGGTGGGAGAGGGAAAACTGTTTTTT.

The chain is built from TRBV6-6 and TRBJ2-7; possibly TRBD1 for D (7 bases). The CDR3 covers 13 residues. Trimming stripped 5 bases from V and 3 bases from J, with 11 bases between. In germline, CDR1 is MNHNY, CDR2 SVGAGI (reference sequence). The CDR3 loop is CASSAGQYYEQYV. The CDR3 coding sequence is TGTGCCAGCAGTGCGGGACAGTACTACGAGCAGTACGTC.

This chain links TRBV28 with TRBJ1-2; 8 nucleotides agree with TRBD1. Germline V gene lookup returns CDR1 MDHEN and CDR2 SYDVKM. This CDR3 spans 15 amino acids. V shed 8 bases and J 5 bases; nucleotides not matched to a gene: 13. CDR3 nucleotides: TGTGCCAGCCGAGAGGGACAGGAGAAGTTTTATGGCTACACCTTC. It codes for CASREGQEKFYGYTF.

This CDR3 reads CASSLSLATSTDTQYF. In nucleotides, the CDR3 is TGTGCCAGCAGCTTGAGTCTAGCGACTAGCACAGATACGCAGTATTTT. V is TRBV5-8 and J is TRBJ2-3; TRBD2 might be the D (6 bases). Germline lookup yields CDR1 SGHTS and CDR2 YDEGEE. The CDR3 runs to 16 residues. Trimming pared 1 base from V and 0 bases from J, leaving 12 bases between.

This clone was seen a few times. J is TRBJ1-1 and V is TRBV2; D remains unclear. The CDR3 runs 14 residues. In germline, CDR1 is SNHLY, CDR2 FYNNEI. Trimming shortened V by 6 bases and J by 0 bases, and 11 bases separated the two germline ends. This CDR3 reads CASSPVPVNTEAFF. The CDR3 region has the DNA TGTGCCAGCAGCCCCGTTCCAGTGAACACTGAAGCTTTCTTT.

The rearrangement links TRBV18 to TRBJ2-3; D is ambiguous. Germline CDR1 is KGHSH and CDR2 is LQKENI. The CDR3 totals 15 residues. The V and J ends lost 0 bases and 3 bases respectively, with 10 bases between them. CDR3 sequence reads: CASSPPISRTDTQYF. In DNA form, the CDR3 reads TGTGCCAGCTCACCACCAATTTCGCGTACAGATACGCAGTATTTT.

The V gene is TRBV11-3, the J gene TRBJ2-5; TRBD1 is a possible D gene (5 bases). Germline values: CDR1 SGHNT, CDR2 YENEEA. V was trimmed by 3 bases and J by 4 bases, leaving 9 bases between them. This CDR3 is 13 amino acids long. CDR3 region: CASSFNGAETQYF. The CDR3 DNA reads TGTGCCAGCAGCTTCAATGGGGCAGAGACCCAGTACTTC.

The chain employs TRBV28 and TRBJ2-5, with a weak D call TRBD2 (6 bases). The assigned J gene may be wrong: the sequence end matches TRBJ2-7 better. Looked up from germline, CDR1 is MDHEN and CDR2 is SYDVKM. There are 14 residues in the CDR3. The CDR3 region has the DNA TGTGCCAGCACGGCACCGGGGGTAAGCTACGAGCAGTACTTC. Translating it yields CASTAPGVSYEQYF.

The V gene is TRBV30, the J gene TRBJ2-5, with 9 bases lining up with TRBD2. The CDR3 totals 14 residues. V dropped 1 base and J dropped 1; count of bases not matched to a gene: 1. CDR1 is GTSNPN, CDR2 SVGIG, per germline (reference sequence). This CDR3 reads CAWSAREGQETQYF. For the CDR3, the DNA is TGTGCCTGGAGTGCGCGGGAGGGCCAAGAGACCCAGTACTTC.

This rearrangement joins TRBV7-2 to TRBJ1-2, with D possibly being TRBD1 (5 bases). Per germline, CDR1 SGHTA and CDR2 FQGNSA. CDR3 length equals 14 residues. The V gene lost 2 bases and the J gene lost 2 bases, with 9 bases spanning the gap. The CDR3 DNA follows: TGTGCCAGCAGCTTATTGCCAGGGAACTATGGCTACACCTTC. It is translated as CASSLLPGNYGYTF.

The rearrangement joins TRBV5-1 to TRBJ1-4; the match to TRBD1 covers 7 bases. The CDR3 totals 16 residues. Losses at the gene ends were 2 bases for V and 3 bases for J; bases not matched to a gene: 7. Germline V gene lookup returns CDR1 SGHRS and CDR2 YFSETQ. The CDR3 DNA is TGCGCCAGCAGCTTCGTAGAGACAGGGTCTAATGAAAAACTGTTTTTT. Translating it yields CASSFVETGSNEKLFF.

This clone was seen once. This rearrangement joins TRBV28 to TRBJ2-1; 10 bases fit TRBD2. Germline loops: CDR1 MDHEN, CDR2 SYDVKM. V trimming: 3 bases; J trimming: 4 bases; junction bases outside the gene matches: 6. CDR3 size: 16 residues. CDR3 region: CASSFSGGAFYNEQFF. CDR3 in DNA: TGTGCCAGCAGTTTCAGCGGGGGGGCCTTTTACAATGAGCAGTTCTTC. Filled out from reference TRBV28 and TRBJ2-1, the complete variable domain reads DVKVTQSSRYLVKRTGEKVFLECVQDMDHENMFWYRQDPGLGLRLIYFSYDVKMKEKGDIPEGYSVSREKKERFSLILESASTNQTSMYLCASSFSGGAFYNEQFFGPGTRLTVL.

V is TRBV19 and J is TRBJ2-7, with 8 bases aligning to TRBD1. In germline, CDR1 is LNHDA, CDR2 SQIVND (reference sequence). After removal of 7 bases from V and 5 bases from J, the junction contained 7 bases not matched to a gene. CDR3 length: 13 amino acids. The CDR3 DNA reads as TGTGCCAGTAAGGTTGCAGGGGGCAACGAGCAGTACTTC. It encodes CASKVAGGNEQYF.

The chain combines TRBV16 with TRBJ2-3, with TRBD2 matching over 15 bases. Per germline, CDR1 KGHSY and CDR2 FQNENV. The CDR3 is made up of 16 amino acids. With V trimmed by 7 bases and J by 4 bases, 6 bases remained unmatched. The CDR3 DNA reads as TGTGCCAGCACCGGGACTAGCGGGGGGACCGCAGATACGCAGTATTTT. Its translation: CASTGTSGGTADTQYF.

The chain recombines TRBV20-1 with TRBJ1-1; D ambiguous. V lost 6 bases and J 8 bases, leaving 13 bases between the germline ends. This CDR3 comprises 11 residues. Germline assignment: CDR1 DFQATT and CDR2 SNEGSKA (reference sequence). The CDR3 reads CSARNTVEAFF. The CDR3, as DNA: TGCAGTGCGCGAAACACAGTAGAAGCTTTCTTT.

This clone was seen a few times. This chain links TRBV4-2 with TRBJ2-3; TRBD2 matches 8 bases. Germline V CDR1 and CDR2: LGHNA, YNFKEQ. This CDR3 contains 20 residues. Trimming removed 0 bases from V and 0 bases from J; junction bases left unmatched: 14. This chain's CDR3 is CASSQEKGPLASGSTDTQYF. In nucleotides, the CDR3 is TGTGCCAGCAGCCAAGAGAAGGGGCCCCTAGCTAGCGGGAGCACAGATACGCAGTATTTT.

This clone has more than one count but fewer than ten. The chain employs TRBV5-1 and TRBJ2-7; D gene ambiguous. V was shortened by 4 bases and J by 7 bases, with 12 bases between the two germline ends. CDR3 length equals 12 residues. Germline V gives CDR1 SGHRS, CDR2 YFSETQ. CDR3 amino acids: CASSPLGWEQYF. The CDR3 nucleotides read TGCGCCAGCAGCCCCCTCGGGTGGGAGCAGTACTTC.

This clone occurred a few times. The V gene is TRBV28, the J gene TRBJ1-6, with 10 bases identical to TRBD1. Germline-derived CDR1 and CDR2 are MDHEN and SYDVKM. V was pared by 4 bases and J by 5 bases, with 2 bases of the junction left unmatched. The CDR3 extends over 15 amino acids. The CDR3 reads CASSSGTGDNSPLHF. The CDR3 DNA is TGTGCCAGCAGTTCCGGGACAGGGGATAATTCACCCCTCCACTTT.

This rearrangement joins TRBV2 to TRBJ2-2; TRBD2 matches at 13 bases. Looked up from germline, CDR1 is SNHLY and CDR2 is FYNNEI. This CDR3 region has 17 residues. With V trimmed by 0 bases and J by 6 bases, 4 bases remained unmatched. In DNA, the CDR3 is TGTGCCAGCAGTGAAGCCGGACTAGCGGGAGTCGCCGGGGAGCTGTTTTTT. As protein: CASSEAGLAGVAGELFF. The full variable domain, with the rest looked up from reference TRBV2 and TRBJ2-2, is EPEVTQTPSHQVTQMGQEVILRCVPISNHLYFYWYRQILGQKVEFLVSFYNNEISEKSEIFDDQFSVERPDGSNFTLKIRSTKLEDSAMYFCASSEAGLAGVAGELFFGEGSRLTVL.

A single count supports this clone. The rearrangement uses TRBV6-1 and TRBJ2-7; 12 bases are shared with TRBD2. Looked up from germline, CDR1 is MNHNS and CDR2 is SASEGT. The CDR3 loop spans 17 amino acids. Trimming at V came to 4 bases and at J to 0 bases, leaving 7 bases not matched to a gene. The CDR3 nucleotides read TGTGCCAGCAGTGTACAACTAGCGGGAGGCTTCTCCTACGAGCAGTACTTC. As protein: CASSVQLAGGFSYEQYF.

This clone was detected only once. This chain joins TRBV6-1 and TRBJ2-3, with 9 bases aligning to TRBD1. After removal of 3 bases from V and 4 bases from J, the junction contained 5 bases not matched to a gene. CDR1 and CDR2 (germline): MNHNS, SASEGT. The CDR3 has 15 amino acids. The CDR3 sequence is CASSESRDRADTQYF. CDR3 nucleotide sequence: TGTGCCAGCAGTGAGTCCCGGGACAGGGCAGATACGCAGTATTTT.

The V and J genes are TRBV28 and TRBJ2-7, with 10 bases lining up with TRBD2. The CDR3 is 14 residues long. Germline V gives CDR1 MDHEN, CDR2 SYDVKM. The V and J ends lost 8 bases and 4 bases, in that order; junction bases with no gene match: 8. CDR3 residues: CASRGSSGSYEQYF. DNA of the CDR3: TGTGCCAGCCGGGGGTCTAGCGGGAGTTACGAGCAGTACTTC.

This rearrangement joins TRBV18 to TRBJ2-7; D gene ambiguous. CDR3 length: 14 amino acids. Per the germline V gene, CDR1 is KGHSH and CDR2 is LQKENI. V lost 2 bases to trimming and J lost 6 bases, with 14 bases between them. The CDR3, as DNA: TGTGCCAGCTCACCAAGTTTAGCCGCCGCCGAGCAGTACTTC. As protein: CASSPSLAAAEQYF.

V usage is TRBV30 and J usage is TRBJ1-6, with D perhaps matching TRBD1 (5 bases). There are 15 residues in the CDR3. CDR1 and CDR2 (germline): GTSNPN, SVGIG (reference sequence). V gave up 5 bases and J gave up 6 bases, with 17 bases separating them. The CDR3 DNA reads as TGTGCCTGGGGGGCCTGGCAGGGACTTAATTCACCCCTCCACTTT. This sequence encodes CAWGAWQGLNSPLHF.

J is TRBJ1-3 and V is TRBV2; 10 bases match TRBD1. Germline V gives CDR1 SNHLY, CDR2 FYNNEI. CDR3 size: 15 residues. Germline trimming cut 6 bases from V and 2 bases from J; bases unmatched to any gene: 4. DNA of the CDR3: TGTGCCAGCAGCTCCGGGACAGGGGCTGGAAACACCATATATTTT. As protein: CASSSGTGAGNTIYF. Looking up the rest from reference TRBV2 and TRBJ1-3 gives the full variable domain: EPEVTQTPSHQVTQMGQEVILRCVPISNHLYFYWYRQILGQKVEFLVSFYNNEISEKSEIFDDQFSVERPDGSNFTLKIRSTKLEDSAMYFCASSSGTGAGNTIYFGEGSWLTVV.

This sequence joins TRBV19 and TRBJ2-3; 10 bases line up with TRBD1. J lost 7 bases, V lost 0 bases, and 4 bases had no gene match. CDR1 LNHDA and CDR2 SQIVND come from the germline V gene (reference sequence). The CDR3 is 15 amino acids. The CDR3 region has the DNA TGTGCCAGTAGTATAGACGACAGGGGGCGAAATACGCAGTATTTT. It encodes CASSIDDRGRNTQYF.

The rearrangement uses TRBV7-2 and TRBJ2-4; 7 bases map to TRBD1. V shed 3 bases and J 5 bases; nucleotides not matched to a gene: 7. The CDR3 has 15 residues. Germline V gene sequence: CDR1 SGHTA, CDR2 FQGNSA. CDR3 bases: TGTGCCAGCAGCTTTCGCAAGGGACAGCAAAACATTCAGTACTTC. Residues: CASSFRKGQQNIQYF.

This clone came up a few times. The chain couples TRBV7-3 to TRBJ2-7; possible D gene TRBD2, 6 bases. V was trimmed by 2 bases and J by 1 base, leaving 9 bases between them. CDR3 length: 14 residues. Germline-derived CDR1 and CDR2 are SGHTA and FQGTGA. The CDR3 DNA is TGTGCCAGCAGCTTATATGCGGGATCCTACGAGCAGTACTTC. Translation gives CASSLYAGSYEQYF. The complete variable domain, with remaining parts taken from reference TRBV7-3 and TRBJ2-7, reads GAGVSQTPSNKVTEKGKYVELRCDPISGHTALYWYRQSLGQGPEFLIYFQGTGAADDSGLPNDRFFAVRPEGSVSTLKIQRTERGDSAVYLCASSLYAGSYEQYFGPGTRLTVT.